The entry below gives a single T cell receptor beta chain sequence along with its context. Template material for amplifying TCR beta CDR3 regions consisted of RNA transcripts. The TCR CDR3 was amplified in a first-round RT-PCR using the HTBI primer set. One entry per CDR3 protein, called by TCRdb with MiXCR from the multiplex PCR reads. The sample yields approximately 700,000 distinct CDR3 sequences, less than 20% seen once. The CDR3 consists of 13 residues. V was shortened by 2 bases and J by 8 bases, with 7 bases between the two germline ends. Per germline, CDR1 SNHLY and CDR2 FYNNEI. The source of the sample is a study of T cells in Graves' hyperthyroidism and ophthalmopathy.

This clonotype originated in a man younger than 35 with Graves' hyperthyroidism. Source material: blood. V gene TRBV2 combines with J gene TRBJ1-6; no definite D call. The CDR3 DNA reads as TGTGCCAGCAGTGAAATGAGCTATTCACCCCTCCACTTT. It encodes CASSEMSYSPLHF. Full variable domain (remainder filled in from reference TRBV2 and TRBJ1-6): EPEVTQTPSHQVTQMGQEVILRCVPISNHLYFYWYRQILGQKVEFLVSFYNNEISEKSEIFDDQFSVERPDGSNFTLKIRSTKLEDSAMYFCASSEMSYSPLHFGNGTRLTVT.